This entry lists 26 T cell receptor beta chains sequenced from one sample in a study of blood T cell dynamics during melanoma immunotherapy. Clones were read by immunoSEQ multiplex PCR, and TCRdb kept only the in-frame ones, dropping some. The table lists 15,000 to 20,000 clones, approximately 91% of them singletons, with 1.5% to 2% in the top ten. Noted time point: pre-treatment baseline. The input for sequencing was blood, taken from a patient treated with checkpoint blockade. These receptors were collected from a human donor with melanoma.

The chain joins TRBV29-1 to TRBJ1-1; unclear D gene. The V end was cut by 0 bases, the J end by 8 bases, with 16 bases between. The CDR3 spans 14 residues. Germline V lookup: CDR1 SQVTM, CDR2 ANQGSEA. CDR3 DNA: TGCAGCGTTGAAGATCCCAGAAGGGCTTCGGAAGCTTTCTTT. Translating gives CSVEDPRRASEAFF.

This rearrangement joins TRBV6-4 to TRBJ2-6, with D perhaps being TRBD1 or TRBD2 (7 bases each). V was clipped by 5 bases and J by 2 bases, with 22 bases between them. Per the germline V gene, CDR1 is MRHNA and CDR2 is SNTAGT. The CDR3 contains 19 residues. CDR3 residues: CASSLEGGQGVTGANVLTF. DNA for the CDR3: TGTGCCAGCAGTCTGGAGGGGGGGCAGGGGGTTACTGGGGCCAACGTCCTGACTTTC.

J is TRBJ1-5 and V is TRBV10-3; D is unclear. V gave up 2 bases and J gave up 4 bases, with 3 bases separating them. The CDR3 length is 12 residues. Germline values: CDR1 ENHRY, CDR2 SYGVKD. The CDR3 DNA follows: TGTGCCATCAGTGAGGTGAATCAGCCCCAGCATTTT. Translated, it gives CAISEVNQPQHF.

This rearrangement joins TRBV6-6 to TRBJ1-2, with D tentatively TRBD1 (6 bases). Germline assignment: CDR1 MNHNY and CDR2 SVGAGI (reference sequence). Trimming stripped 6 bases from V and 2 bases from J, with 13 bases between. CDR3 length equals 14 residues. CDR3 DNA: TGTGCCAGCAGAGGGGGGACGGAGAACTATGGCTACACCTTC. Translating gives CASRGGTENYGYTF.

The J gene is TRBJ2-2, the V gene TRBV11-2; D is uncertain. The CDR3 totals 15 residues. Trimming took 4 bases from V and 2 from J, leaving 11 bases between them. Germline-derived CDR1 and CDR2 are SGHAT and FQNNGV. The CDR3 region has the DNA TGTGCCAGCAGCTACCGGGCCGTAAACACCGGGGAGCTGTTTTTT. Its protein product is CASSYRAVNTGELFF.

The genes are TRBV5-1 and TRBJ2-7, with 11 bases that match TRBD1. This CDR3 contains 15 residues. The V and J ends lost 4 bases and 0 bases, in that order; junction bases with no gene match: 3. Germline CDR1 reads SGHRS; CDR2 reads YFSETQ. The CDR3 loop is CASSPGTGGSYEQYF. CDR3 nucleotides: TGCGCCAGCAGCCCCGGGACAGGGGGCTCCTACGAGCAGTACTTC. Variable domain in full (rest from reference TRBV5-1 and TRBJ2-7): KAGVTQTPRYLIKTRGQQVTLSCSPISGHRSVSWYQQTPGQGLQFLFEYFSETQRNKGNFPGRFSGRQFSNSRSEMNVSTLELGDSALYLCASSPGTGGSYEQYFGPGTRLTVT.

CDR3 nucleotides: TGTGCCAGCAGCGTCGGACAGGGTAGCAATCAGCCCCAGCATTTT. Translated: CASSVGQGSNQPQHF. The J gene is TRBJ1-5, the V gene TRBV9; 8 bases are shared with TRBD1. The germline V gene encodes CDR1 SGDLS and CDR2 YYNGEE. This CDR3 spans 15 amino acids. The V gene end was trimmed by 2 bases and the J gene end by 0 bases; junction bases not matched to a gene: 1.

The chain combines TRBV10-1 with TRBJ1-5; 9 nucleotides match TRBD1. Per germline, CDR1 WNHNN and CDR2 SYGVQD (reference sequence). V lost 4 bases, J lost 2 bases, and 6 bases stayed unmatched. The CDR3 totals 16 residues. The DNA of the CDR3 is TGCGCCAGCAGTGGCGGGACAGGGAAGGGCAATCAGCCCCAGCATTTT. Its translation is CASSGGTGKGNQPQHF.

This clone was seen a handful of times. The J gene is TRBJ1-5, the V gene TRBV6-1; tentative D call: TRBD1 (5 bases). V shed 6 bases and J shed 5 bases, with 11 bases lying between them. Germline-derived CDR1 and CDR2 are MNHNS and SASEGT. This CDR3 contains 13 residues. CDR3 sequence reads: CASSGARDQPQHF. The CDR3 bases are TGTGCCAGCAGCGGGGCGAGGGATCAGCCCCAGCATTTT.

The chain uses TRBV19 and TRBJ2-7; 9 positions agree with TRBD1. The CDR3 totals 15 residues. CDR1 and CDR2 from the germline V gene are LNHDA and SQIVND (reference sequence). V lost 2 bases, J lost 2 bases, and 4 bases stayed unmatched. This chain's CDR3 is CASSIFGTGTYEQYF. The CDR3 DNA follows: TGTGCCAGTAGTATATTCGGGACAGGGACCTACGAGCAGTACTTC. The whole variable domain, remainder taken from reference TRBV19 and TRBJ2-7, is DGGITQSPKYLFRKEGQNVTLSCEQNLNHDAMYWYRQDPGQGLRLIYYSQIVNDFQKGDIAEGYSVSREKKESFPLTVTSAQKNPTAFYLCASSIFGTGTYEQYFGPGTRLTVT.

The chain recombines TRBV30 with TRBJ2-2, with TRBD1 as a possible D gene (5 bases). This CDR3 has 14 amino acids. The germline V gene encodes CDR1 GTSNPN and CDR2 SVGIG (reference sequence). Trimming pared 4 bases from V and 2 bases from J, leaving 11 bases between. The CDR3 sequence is CAWNGHLNTGELFF. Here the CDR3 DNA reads TGTGCCTGGAATGGACACCTCAACACCGGGGAGCTGTTTTTT.

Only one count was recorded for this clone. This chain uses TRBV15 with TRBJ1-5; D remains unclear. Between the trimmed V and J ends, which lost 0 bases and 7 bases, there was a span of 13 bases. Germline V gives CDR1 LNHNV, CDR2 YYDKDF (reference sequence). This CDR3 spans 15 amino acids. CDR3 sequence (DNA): TGTGCCACCAGCAGAGATCGAACTGCCGTACAGCCCCAGCATTTT. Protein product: CATSRDRTAVQPQHF. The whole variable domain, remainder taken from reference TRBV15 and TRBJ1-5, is DAMVIQNPRYQVTQFGKPVTLSCSQTLNHNVMYWYQQKSSQAPKLLFHYYDKDFNNEADTPDNFQSRRPNTSFCFLDIRSPGLGDTAMYLCATSRDRTAVQPQHFGDGTRLSIL.

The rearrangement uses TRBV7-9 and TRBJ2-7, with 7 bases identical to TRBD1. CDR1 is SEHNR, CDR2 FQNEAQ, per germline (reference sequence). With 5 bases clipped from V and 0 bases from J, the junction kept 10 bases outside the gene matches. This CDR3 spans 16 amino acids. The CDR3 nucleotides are TGTGCCAGCAGCCCACCAAGCGCAGGGGGCTCCTACGAGCAGTACTTC. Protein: CASSPPSAGGSYEQYF.

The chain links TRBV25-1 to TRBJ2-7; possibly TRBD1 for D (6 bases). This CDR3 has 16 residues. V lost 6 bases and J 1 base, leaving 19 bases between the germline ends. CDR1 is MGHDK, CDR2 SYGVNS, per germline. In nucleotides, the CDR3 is TGTGCCAGCAGCGATACGACAGGCCCCCAGTCCTACGAGCAGTACTTC. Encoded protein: CASSDTTGPQSYEQYF.

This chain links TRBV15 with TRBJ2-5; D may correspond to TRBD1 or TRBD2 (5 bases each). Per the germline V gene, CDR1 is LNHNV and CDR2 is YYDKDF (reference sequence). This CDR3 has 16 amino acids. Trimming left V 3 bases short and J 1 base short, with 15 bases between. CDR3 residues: CATSRQQTGGQETQYF. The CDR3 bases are TGTGCCACCAGCAGGCAGCAGACTGGGGGCCAAGAGACCCAGTACTTC. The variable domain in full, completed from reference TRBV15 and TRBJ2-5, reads DAMVIQNPRYQVTQFGKPVTLSCSQTLNHNVMYWYQQKSSQAPKLLFHYYDKDFNNEADTPDNFQSRRPNTSFCFLDIRSPGLGDTAMYLCATSRQQTGGQETQYFGPGTRLLVL.

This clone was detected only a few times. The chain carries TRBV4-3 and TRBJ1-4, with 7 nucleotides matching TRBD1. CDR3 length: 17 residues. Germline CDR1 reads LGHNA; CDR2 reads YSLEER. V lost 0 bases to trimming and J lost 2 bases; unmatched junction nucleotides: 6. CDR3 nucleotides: TGCGCCAGCAGCCAAGAATTAAGGGGGCAGACTAATGAAAAACTGTTTTTT. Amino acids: CASSQELRGQTNEKLFF.

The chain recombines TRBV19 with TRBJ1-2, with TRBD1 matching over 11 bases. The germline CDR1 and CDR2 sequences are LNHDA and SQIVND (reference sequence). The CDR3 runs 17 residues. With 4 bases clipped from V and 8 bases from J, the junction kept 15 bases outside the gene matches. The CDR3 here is CASSNYRDRGVREGYTF. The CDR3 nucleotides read TGTGCCAGTAGTAACTACCGGGACAGGGGGGTTCGTGAGGGCTACACCTTC. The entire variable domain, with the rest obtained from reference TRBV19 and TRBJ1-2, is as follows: DGGITQSPKYLFRKEGQNVTLSCEQNLNHDAMYWYRQDPGQGLRLIYYSQIVNDFQKGDIAEGYSVSREKKESFPLTVTSAQKNPTAFYLCASSNYRDRGVREGYTFGSGTRLTVV.

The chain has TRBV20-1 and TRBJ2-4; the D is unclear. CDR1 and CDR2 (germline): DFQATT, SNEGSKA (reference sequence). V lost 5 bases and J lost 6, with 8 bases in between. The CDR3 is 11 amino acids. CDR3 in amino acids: CSAPRVNIQYF. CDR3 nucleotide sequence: TGCAGTGCTCCCAGAGTAAACATTCAGTACTTC.

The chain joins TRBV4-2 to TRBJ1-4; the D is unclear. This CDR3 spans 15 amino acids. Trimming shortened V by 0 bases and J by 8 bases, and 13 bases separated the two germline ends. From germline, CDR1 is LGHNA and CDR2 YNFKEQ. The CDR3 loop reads CASSQDQGYGEKLFF. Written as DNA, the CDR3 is TGTGCCAGCAGCCAAGATCAAGGGTATGGGGAAAAACTGTTTTTT.

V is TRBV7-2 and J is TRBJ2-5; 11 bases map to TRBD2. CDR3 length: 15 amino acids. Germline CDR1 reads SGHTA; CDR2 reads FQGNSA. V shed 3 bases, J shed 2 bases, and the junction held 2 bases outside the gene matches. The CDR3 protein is CASSLTSGVQETQYF. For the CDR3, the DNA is TGTGCCAGCAGCTTGACTAGCGGGGTTCAAGAGACCCAGTACTTC. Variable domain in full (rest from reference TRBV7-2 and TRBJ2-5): GAGVSQSPSNKVTEKGKDVELRCDPISGHTALYWYRQSLGQGLEFLIYFQGNSAPDKSGLPSDRFSAERTGGSVSTLTIQRTQQEDSAVYLCASSLTSGVQETQYFGPGTRLLVL.

Here the CDR3 reads CASSRQGYGYTF. The CDR3, as DNA: TGTGCCAGCAGCCGCCAGGGGTATGGCTACACCTTC. V usage is TRBV14 and J usage is TRBJ1-2; maybe TRBD1 (6 bases). Germline V gene data show CDR1 as SGHDN and CDR2 as FVKESK. This CDR3 is built from 12 residues. Trimming removed 4 bases from V and 5 bases from J, with 8 bases in between.

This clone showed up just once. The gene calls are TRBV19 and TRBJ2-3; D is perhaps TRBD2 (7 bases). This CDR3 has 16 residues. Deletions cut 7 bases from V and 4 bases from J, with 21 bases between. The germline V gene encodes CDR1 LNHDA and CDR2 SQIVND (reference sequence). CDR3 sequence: CASMAGRGGRPDTQYF. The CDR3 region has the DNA TGTGCCAGTATGGCGGGGAGGGGGGGCAGGCCAGATACGCAGTATTTT.

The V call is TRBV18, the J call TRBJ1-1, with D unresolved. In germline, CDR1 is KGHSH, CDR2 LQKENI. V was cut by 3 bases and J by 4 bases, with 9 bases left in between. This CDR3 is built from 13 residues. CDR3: CASSPYPSTEAFF. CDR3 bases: TGTGCCAGCTCACCTTATCCAAGCACTGAAGCTTTCTTT.

CDR3 loop: CASSQARQGAGEQYF. The CDR3 DNA reads as TGCGCCAGCAGCCAAGCCCGACAGGGGGCGGGGGAGCAGTACTTC. The chain is built from TRBV4-1 and TRBJ2-7; TRBD1 aligns across 10 bases. CDR3 length equals 15 residues. Germline CDR1 is MGHRA and CDR2 is YSYEKL. The V gene end was trimmed by 1 base and the J gene end by 7 bases; junction bases not matched to a gene: 7.

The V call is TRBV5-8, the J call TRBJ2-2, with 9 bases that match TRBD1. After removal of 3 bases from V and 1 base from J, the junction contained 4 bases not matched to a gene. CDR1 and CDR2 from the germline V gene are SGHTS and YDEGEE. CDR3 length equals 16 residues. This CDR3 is CASSSGQGMNTGELFF. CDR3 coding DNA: TGTGCCAGCAGCTCAGGACAGGGGATGAACACCGGGGAGCTGTTTTTT.

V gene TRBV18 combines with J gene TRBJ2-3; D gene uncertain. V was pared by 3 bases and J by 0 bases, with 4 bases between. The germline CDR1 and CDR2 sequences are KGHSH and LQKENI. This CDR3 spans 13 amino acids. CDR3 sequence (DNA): TGTGCCAGCTCACCGACGAGCACAGATACGCAGTATTTT. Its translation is CASSPTSTDTQYF.